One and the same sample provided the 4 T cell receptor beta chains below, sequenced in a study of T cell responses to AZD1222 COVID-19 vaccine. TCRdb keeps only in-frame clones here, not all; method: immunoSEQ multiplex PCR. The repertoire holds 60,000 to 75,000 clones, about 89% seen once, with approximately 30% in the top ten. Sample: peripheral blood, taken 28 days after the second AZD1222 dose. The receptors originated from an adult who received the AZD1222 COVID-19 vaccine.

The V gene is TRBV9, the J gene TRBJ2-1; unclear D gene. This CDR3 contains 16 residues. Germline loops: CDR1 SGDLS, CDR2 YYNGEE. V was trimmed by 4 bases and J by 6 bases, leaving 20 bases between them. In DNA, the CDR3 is TGTGCCAGCAGCCACCCTTCGGCCCCCGTTATCAATGAGCAGTTCTTC. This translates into CASSHPSAPVINEQFF. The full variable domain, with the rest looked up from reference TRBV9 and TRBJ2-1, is DSGVTQTPKHLITATGQRVTLRCSPRSGDLSVYWYQQSLDQGLQFLIQYYNGEERAKGNILERFSAQQFPDLHSELNLSSLELGDSALYFCASSHPSAPVINEQFFGPGTRLTVL.

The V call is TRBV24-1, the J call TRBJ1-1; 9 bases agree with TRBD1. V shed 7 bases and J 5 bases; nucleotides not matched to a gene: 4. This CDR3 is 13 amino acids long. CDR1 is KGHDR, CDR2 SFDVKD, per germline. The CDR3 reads CATRRDRDTEAFF. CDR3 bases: TGTGCCACCAGACGGGACAGGGATACTGAAGCTTTCTTT.

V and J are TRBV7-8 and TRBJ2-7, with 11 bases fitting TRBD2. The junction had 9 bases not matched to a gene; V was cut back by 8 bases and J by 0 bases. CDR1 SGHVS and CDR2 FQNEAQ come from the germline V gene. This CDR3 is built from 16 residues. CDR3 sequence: CASGPTSGSSSYEQYF. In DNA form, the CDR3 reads TGTGCCAGCGGGCCAACTAGCGGGAGTAGCTCCTACGAGCAGTACTTC. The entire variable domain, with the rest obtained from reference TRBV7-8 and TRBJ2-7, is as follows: GAGVSQSPRYKVAKRGQDVALRCDPISGHVSLFWYQQALGQGPEFLTYFQNEAQLDKSGLPSDRFFAERPEGSVSTLKIQRTQQEDSAVYLCASGPTSGSSSYEQYFGPGTRLTVT.

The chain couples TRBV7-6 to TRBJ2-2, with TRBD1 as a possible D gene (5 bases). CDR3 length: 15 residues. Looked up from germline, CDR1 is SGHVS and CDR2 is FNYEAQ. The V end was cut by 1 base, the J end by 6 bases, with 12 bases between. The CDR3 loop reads CASSLGTGMAGELFF. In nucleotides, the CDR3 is TGTGCCAGCAGCTTAGGTACAGGTATGGCCGGGGAGCTGTTTTTT.